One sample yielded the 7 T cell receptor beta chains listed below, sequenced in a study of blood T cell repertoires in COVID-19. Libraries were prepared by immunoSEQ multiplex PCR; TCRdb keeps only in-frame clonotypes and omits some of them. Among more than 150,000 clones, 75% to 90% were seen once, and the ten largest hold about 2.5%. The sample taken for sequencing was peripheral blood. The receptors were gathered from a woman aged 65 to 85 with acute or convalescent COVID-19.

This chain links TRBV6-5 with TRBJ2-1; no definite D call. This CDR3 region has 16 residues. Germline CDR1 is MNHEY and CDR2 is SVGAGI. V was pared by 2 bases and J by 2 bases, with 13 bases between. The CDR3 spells CASSYRGSSAYNEQFF. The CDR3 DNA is TGTGCCAGCAGTTACCGAGGCAGCTCGGCCTACAATGAGCAGTTCTTC.

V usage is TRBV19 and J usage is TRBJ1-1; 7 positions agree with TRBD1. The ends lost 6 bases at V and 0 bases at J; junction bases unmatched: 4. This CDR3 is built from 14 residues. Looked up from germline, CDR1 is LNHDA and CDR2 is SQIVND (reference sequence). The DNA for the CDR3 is TGTGCCAGTAGCCGACAGGGCTTGAACACTGAAGCTTTCTTT. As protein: CASSRQGLNTEAFF.

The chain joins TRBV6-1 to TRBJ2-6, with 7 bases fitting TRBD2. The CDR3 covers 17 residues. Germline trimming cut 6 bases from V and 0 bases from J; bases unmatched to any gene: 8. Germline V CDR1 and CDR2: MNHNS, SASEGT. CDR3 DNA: TGTGCCAGCAGGGAACCAGGGAGGGCCTCTGGGGCCAACGTCCTGACTTTC. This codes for CASREPGRASGANVLTF.

CDR3: CASRSDRSYNEQFF. CDR3 nucleotide sequence: TGTGCCAGCAGATCAGACCGGAGTTACAATGAGCAGTTCTTC. V gene TRBV13 combines with J gene TRBJ2-1, with unresolved D. The CDR3 consists of 14 residues. V was clipped by 6 bases and J by 4 bases, with 13 bases between them. Germline V gene lookup returns CDR1 PRHDT and CDR2 FYEKMQ (reference sequence).

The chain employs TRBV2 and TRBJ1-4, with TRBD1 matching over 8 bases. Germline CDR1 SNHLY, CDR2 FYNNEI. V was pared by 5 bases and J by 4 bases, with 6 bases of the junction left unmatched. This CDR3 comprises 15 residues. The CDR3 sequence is CASSSQGASNEKLFF. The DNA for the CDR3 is TGTGCCAGCAGTTCTCAGGGGGCGAGTAATGAAAAACTGTTTTTT.

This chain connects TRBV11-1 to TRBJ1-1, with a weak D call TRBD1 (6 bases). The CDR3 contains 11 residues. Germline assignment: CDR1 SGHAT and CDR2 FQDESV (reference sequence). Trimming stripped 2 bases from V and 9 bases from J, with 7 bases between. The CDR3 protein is CASSLTGKAFF. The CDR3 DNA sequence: TGTGCCAGCAGCTTAACAGGGAAAGCTTTCTTT.

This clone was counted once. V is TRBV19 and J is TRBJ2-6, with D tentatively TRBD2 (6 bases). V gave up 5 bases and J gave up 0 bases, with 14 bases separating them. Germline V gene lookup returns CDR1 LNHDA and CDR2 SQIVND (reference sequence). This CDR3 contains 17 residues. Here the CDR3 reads CASSSRAGYSGANVLTF. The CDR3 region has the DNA TGTGCCAGTAGTTCACGAGCGGGTTACTCTGGGGCCAACGTCCTGACTTTC.